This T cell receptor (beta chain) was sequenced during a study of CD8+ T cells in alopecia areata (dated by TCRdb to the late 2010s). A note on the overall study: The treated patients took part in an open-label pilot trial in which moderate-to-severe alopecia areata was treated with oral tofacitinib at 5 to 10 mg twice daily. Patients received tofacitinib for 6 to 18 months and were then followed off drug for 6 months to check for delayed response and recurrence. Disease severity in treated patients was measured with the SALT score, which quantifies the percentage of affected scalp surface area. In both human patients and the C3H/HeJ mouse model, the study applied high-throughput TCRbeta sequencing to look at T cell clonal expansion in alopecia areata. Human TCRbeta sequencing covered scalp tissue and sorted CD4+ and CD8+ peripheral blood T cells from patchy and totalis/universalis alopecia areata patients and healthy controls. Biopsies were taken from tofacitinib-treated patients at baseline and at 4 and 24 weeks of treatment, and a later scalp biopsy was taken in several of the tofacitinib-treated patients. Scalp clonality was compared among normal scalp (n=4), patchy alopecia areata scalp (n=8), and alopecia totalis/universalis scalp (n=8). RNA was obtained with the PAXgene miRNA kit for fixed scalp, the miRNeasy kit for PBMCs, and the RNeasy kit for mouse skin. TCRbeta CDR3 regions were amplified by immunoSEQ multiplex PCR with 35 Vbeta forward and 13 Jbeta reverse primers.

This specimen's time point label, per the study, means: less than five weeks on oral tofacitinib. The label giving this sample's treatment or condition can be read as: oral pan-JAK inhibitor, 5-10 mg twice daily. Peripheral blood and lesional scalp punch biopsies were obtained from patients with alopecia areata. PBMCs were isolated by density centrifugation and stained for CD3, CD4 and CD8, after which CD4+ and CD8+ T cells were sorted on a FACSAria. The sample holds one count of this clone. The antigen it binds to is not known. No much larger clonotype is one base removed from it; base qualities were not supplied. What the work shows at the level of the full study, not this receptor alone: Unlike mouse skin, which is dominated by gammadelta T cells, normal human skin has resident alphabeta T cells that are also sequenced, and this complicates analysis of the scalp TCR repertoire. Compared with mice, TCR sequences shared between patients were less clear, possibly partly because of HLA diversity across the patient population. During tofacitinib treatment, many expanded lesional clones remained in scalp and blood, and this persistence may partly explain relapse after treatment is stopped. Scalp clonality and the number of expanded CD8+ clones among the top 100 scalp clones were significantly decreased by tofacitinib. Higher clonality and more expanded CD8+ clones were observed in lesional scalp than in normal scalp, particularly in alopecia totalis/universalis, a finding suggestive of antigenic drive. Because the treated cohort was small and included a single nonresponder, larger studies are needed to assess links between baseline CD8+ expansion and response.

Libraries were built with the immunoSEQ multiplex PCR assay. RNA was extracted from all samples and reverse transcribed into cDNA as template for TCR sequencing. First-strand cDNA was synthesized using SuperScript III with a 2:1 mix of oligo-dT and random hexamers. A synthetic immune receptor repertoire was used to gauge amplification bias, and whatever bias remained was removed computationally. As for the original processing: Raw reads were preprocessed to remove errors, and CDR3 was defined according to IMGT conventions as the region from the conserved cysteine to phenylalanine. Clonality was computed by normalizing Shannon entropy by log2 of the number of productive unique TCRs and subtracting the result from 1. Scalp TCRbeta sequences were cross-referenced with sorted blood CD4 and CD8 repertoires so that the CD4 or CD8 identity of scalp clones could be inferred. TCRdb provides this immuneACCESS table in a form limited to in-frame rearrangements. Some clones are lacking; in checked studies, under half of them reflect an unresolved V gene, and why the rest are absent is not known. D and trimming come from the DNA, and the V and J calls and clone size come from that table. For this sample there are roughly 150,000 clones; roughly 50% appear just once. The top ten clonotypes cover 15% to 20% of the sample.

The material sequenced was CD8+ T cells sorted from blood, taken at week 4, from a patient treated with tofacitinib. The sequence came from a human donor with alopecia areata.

The CDR3 region: CASSFLDRDGYTF. The base sequence is TGTGCCAGCAGTTTTTTGGACCGCGATGGCTACACCTTC. This receptor chain uses TRBV27 and TRBJ1-2; the D gene lacks a confident call. Taken from cysteine to phenylalanine, the CDR3 has 13 residues. Only the CDR3 DNA is retained, 39 bases long and in frame from the first base. Taken from the germline V gene (reference sequence), the CDR1 and CDR2 loops are MNHEY and SMNVEV. V sheds 3 bases and J sheds 6 bases, leaving 11 bases between their ends.